A selection of T cell receptor beta chains follows, all from one sample in a study of technical replicates of blood from a handful of donors. This table comes from immunoSEQ multiplex PCR, and its TCRdb copy is limited to in-frame clones, with some not included. Of 66,000 or so clones in the sample, roughly 90% were seen once. The sequenced sample was PBMCs. All receptors derive from a human donor in good health. Some clones in this sample may be carry-over from other donors' samples. Each CDR3 is given with its conserved first and last residue. The order of the fields is J gene, V gene, CDR3 protein.

TRBJ2-3	TRBV5-6	CASGRGQGSTDTQYF
TRBJ2-5	TRBV7-2	CASSLTSGQQETQYF
TRBJ1-5	TRBV30	CAWTPDSCDGDHQPQHF
TRBJ1-3	TRBV7-2	CASSPPRGQGAYGNTIYF
TRBJ1-1	TRBV7-9	CASSLRQGGRTEAFF
TRBJ1-3	TRBV7-8	CASSYRDLDYVSSGNTIYF
TRBJ1-2	TRBV30	CAWTTGGGYTF
TRBJ1-2	TRBV7-2	CASSPWGGQGNYGYTF
TRBJ2-7	TRBV7-8	CASSPVGRLAGVEQYF
TRBJ2-2	TRBV4-2	CASSQDAGGRSGELFF
TRBJ1-2	TRBV6-5	CASSYSGAGGNYGYTF
TRBJ1-5	TRBV7-2	CASSLDGLSNQPQHF
TRBJ1-1	TRBV4-3	CASSARTGTTEAFF
TRBJ2-3	TRBV5-3	CARSLVSLTPTDTQYF
TRBJ1-3	TRBV6-5	CASSYGQDSGNTIYF
TRBJ1-3	TRBV14	CASSGTGTGRNTIYF
TRBJ1-6	TRBV27	CASSLSDSPLHF
TRBJ2-7	TRBV6-6	CASSYGGQGSYEQYF
TRBJ1-1	TRBV5-8	CASSFLTGGTEAFF
TRBJ1-5	TRBV15	CATSTQDDQPQHF
TRBJ2-2	TRBV7-3	CASRDPGQGNTGELFF
TRBJ1-1	TRBV9	CASSPSSGSWTEAFF
TRBJ2-7	TRBV18	CASSPRHRDYEQYF
TRBJ2-5	TRBV7-2	CASSLSGRATETQYF
TRBJ2-7	TRBV7-3	CASSHGGSNEQYF
TRBJ1-2	TRBV6-5	CASSYYDRGGYYGYTF
TRBJ2-4	TRBV14	CASSPYLGQGNIQYF
TRBJ1-1	TRBV27	CASRPLPGGRTEAFF
TRBJ2-2	TRBV9	CASSVDQGTGELFF
TRBJ2-7	TRBV7-9	CASSLGDSQIGLYEQYF
TRBJ2-3	TRBV4-1	CASSRGPGAADTQYF
TRBJ2-1	TRBV5-1	CASSLELNNEQFF
TRBJ1-1	TRBV15	CATSRPRSGDTEAFF
TRBJ1-6	TRBV9	CASSERASRDNSPLHF
TRBJ1-1	TRBV27	CASSFNSYTEAFF
TRBJ1-2	TRBV7-9	CASSTWAGGTSNYGYTF
TRBJ1-6	TRBV18	CASSPYAPSRTGQFGFSPLHF
TRBJ2-7	TRBV30	CASRRGGKSYEQYF
TRBJ1-3	TRBV9	CASSVRGHNGNTIYF
TRBJ1-5	TRBV29-1	CSVTGTGHQPQHF